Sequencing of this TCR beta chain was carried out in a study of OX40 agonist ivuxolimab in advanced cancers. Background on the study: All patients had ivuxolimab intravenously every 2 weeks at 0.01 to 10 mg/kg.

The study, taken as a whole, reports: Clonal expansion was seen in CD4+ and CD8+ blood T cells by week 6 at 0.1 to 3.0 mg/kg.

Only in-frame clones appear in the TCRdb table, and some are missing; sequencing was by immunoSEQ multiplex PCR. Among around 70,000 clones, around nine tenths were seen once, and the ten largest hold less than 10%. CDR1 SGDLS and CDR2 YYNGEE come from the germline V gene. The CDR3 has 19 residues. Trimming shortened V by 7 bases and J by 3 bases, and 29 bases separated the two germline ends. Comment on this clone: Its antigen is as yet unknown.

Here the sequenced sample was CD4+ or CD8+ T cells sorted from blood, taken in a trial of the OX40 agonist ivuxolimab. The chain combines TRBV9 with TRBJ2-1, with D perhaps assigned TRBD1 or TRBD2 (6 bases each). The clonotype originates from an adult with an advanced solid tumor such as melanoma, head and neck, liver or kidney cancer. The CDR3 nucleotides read TGTGCCAGCTCCCCGGATACGGGGGCCTCCTACTACAACTACAATGAGCAGTTCTTC. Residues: CASSPDTGASYYNYNEQFF.